These T cell receptor beta chains were read from a single sample in a study of blood T cell repertoires in COVID-19. Measured with immunoSEQ multiplex PCR; TCRdb has only the in-frame clones, and not every one. The table records 85,000 to 100,000 clones, around 88% of them present only once. The sequenced material came from peripheral blood. These receptors all come from a man over 45 with COVID-19, enrolled during active disease. Each CDR3 is given with its conserved first and last residue. The order of the fields is J gene, D gene, V gene, clone size, CDR3 DNA, CDR3 protein. The D gene is left open where the match is weak. Expanded clones get a size class; other rows say once, few or many, or leave the size out.

TRBJ1-1 | . | TRBV29-1 | . | TGCAGCGTTGAAGTGTCTATGAACACTGAAGCTTTCTTT | CSVEVSMNTEAFF
TRBJ2-7 | . | TRBV11-2 | . | TGTGCCAGCAGCTTATACGGGACTGAGACCTACGAGCAGTACTTC | CASSLYGTETYEQYF
TRBJ1-1 | . | TRBV6-5 | . | TGTGCCCACCGAAGGGGAGGCAACACTGAAGCTTTCTTT | CAHRRGGNTEAFF
TRBJ1-2 | TRBD1 | TRBV29-1 | . | TGCAGCGTTGGGGGACAGAGGAGCAGTGGCTACACCTTC | CSVGGQRSSGYTF
TRBJ2-1 | . | TRBV30 | . | TGTGCCTGGAGTATACAGGGTCGTGAGCAGTTCTTC | CAWSIQGREQFF
TRBJ2-1 | . | TRBV4-3 | . | TGCGCCAGCAGCCAATTTCTTGGGAGATACAATGAGCAGTTCTTC | CASSQFLGRYNEQFF
TRBJ1-5 | . | TRBV7-6 | . | TGTGCCAGCAGCTTAGTTGGTAGGGTAGAGGGACAGCCCCAGCATTTT | CASSLVGRVEGQPQHF
TRBJ2-2 | TRBD2 | TRBV11-2 | . | TGTGCCAGCAGGAAACGGACTAGCGGGGGGAGCACCGGGGAGCTGTTTTTT | CASRKRTSGGSTGELFF
TRBJ2-1 | . | TRBV27 | . | TGTGCCAGCAGCCCAGTCTCCTCCAATGAGCAGTTCTTC | CASSPVSSNEQFF
TRBJ1-1 | . | TRBV27 | . | TGTGCCAGCAGTCTACAGGGACCCAGCACTGAAGCTTTCTTT | CASSLQGPSTEAFF
TRBJ1-1 | TRBD1 | TRBV18 | . | TGTGCCAGCTCACCAGACAGGGGGAACACTGAAGCTTTCTTT | CASSPDRGNTEAFF
TRBJ1-4 | . | TRBV5-8 | . | TGTGCCAGCACCCGGAGGACGGGGAAGGCGGCTAATGAAAAACTGTTTTTT | CASTRRTGKAANEKLFF
TRBJ2-1 | TRBD1 | TRBV11-2 | . | TGTGCCAGCAGCCAGGGGGGACAGGGAAGCCCTGAGCAGTTCTTC | CASSQGGQGSPEQFF
TRBJ2-5 | TRBD2 | TRBV5-1 | . | TGCGCCAGCAGCTCAAGCCCGCGGGGCGGGGGGGGAGAGACCCAGTACTTC | CASSSSPRGGGGETQYF
TRBJ1-2 | . | TRBV11-2 | . | TGTGCCAGCAGCTCCAGGGGCCCTCCTAACTATGGCTACACCTTC | CASSSRGPPNYGYTF
TRBJ1-5 | TRBD1 | TRBV10-3 | . | TGTGCCATCAGTGAGTCCCGGGACAGTGTTAATCAGCCCCAGCATTTT | CAISESRDSVNQPQHF
TRBJ1-2 | TRBD1 | TRBV4-1 | . | TGCGCCAGCAGCCAAGTGGGACAGGAGAACTATGGCTACACCTTC | CASSQVGQENYGYTF
TRBJ2-7 | . | TRBV21-1 | . | TGTGCCAGCGGGTATAGCGGGGACAGCTCCTACGAGCAGTACTTC | CASGYSGDSSYEQYF
TRBJ1-5 | TRBD1 | TRBV18 | few | TGTGCCAGCTCACCCCGACAGGGAGAGAATCAGCCCCAGCATTTT | CASSPRQGENQPQHF
TRBJ2-2 | TRBD2 | TRBV6-2/TRBV6-3 | . | TGTGCCAGCAGTCAGACTAGCGGGGGGATCACCGGGGAGCTGTTTTTT | CASSQTSGGITGELFF
TRBJ2-1 | TRBD1 | TRBV10-3 | . | TGTGCCATCAGTCGAGGGACAGGGGGCACTTACAATGAGCAGTTCTTC | CAISRGTGGTYNEQFF
TRBJ1-5 | . | TRBV4-3 | few | TGCGCCAGCAGCCAATTTGAGCAGGGCCCCCAGCATTTT | CASSQFEQGPQHF
TRBJ2-7 | . | TRBV10-3 | . | TGTGCCATCAGTGCAAACGGGGGGCCGAGCTCCTACGAGCAGTACTTC | CAISANGGPSSYEQYF
TRBJ1-1 | . | TRBV19 | few | TGTGCCAGTAGTTCACGGCGGAGCACTGAAGCTTTCTTT | CASSSRRSTEAFF
TRBJ2-2 | TRBD1 | TRBV2 | once | TGTGCCAGCAGTAAAAGCAGACAGGGGCTGGCCGGGGAGCTGTTTTTT | CASSKSRQGLAGELFF